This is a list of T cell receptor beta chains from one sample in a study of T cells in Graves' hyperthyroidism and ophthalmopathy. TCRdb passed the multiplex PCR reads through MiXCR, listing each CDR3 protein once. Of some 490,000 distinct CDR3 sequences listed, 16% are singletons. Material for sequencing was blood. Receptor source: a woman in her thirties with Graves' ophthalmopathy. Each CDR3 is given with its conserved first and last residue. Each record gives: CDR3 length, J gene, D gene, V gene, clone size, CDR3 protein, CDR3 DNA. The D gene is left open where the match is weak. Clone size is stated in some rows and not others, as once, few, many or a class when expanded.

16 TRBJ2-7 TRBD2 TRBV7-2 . CASSPGEWGLENEQYF TGTGCCAGCAGCCCGGGGGAATGGGGACTAGAAAACGAGCAGTACTTC
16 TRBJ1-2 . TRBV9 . CASDSYLGTENYGYTF TGTGCCAGCGATAGCTATTTGGGCACCGAAAACTATGGCTACACCTTC
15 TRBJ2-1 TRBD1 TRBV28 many CASRPQGAGYNEQFF TGTGCCAGCAGGCCGCAGGGGGCTGGGTACAATGAGCAGTTCTTC
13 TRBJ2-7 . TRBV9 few CASSGWGTYEQYF TGTGCCAGCAGCGGCTGGGGGACCTACGAGCAGTACTTC
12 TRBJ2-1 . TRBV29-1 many CSAGTPGNEQFF TGCAGCGCCGGGACTCCAGGGAATGAGCAGTTCTTC
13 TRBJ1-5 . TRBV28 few CASGVNRNQPQHF TGTGCCAGCGGAGTAAACAGGAATCAGCCCCAGCATTTT
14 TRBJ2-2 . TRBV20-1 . CSARTGLTAGEPFF TGCAGTGCTAGAACGGGCCTGACGGCAGGGGAGCCGTTTTTT
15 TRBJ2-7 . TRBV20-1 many CSARLRGREPYEQYF TGCAGTGCTAGGTTGCGGGGGCGGGAGCCGTACGAGCAGTACTTC
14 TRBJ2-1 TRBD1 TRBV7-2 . CASGRQGNVNEQFF TGTGCCAGCGGAAGACAGGGGAATGTCAATGAGCAGTTCTTC
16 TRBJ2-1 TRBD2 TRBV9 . CASSVGPGRAKDEQFF TGTGCCAGCAGCGTAGGTCCCGGGAGGGCCAAGGATGAGCAGTTCTTC
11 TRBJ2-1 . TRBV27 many CASKSYNEQFF TGTGCCAGTAAGTCCTACAATGAGCAGTTCTTC
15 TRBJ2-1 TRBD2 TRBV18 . CASSLKRELLNEQFF TGTGCCAGCTCACTGAAGCGGGAGTTATTGAATGAGCAGTTCTTC
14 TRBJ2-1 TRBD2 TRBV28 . CASSSGLAGRFEFF TGTGCCAGCTCCTCGGGACTAGCGGGAAGGTTTGAGTTCTTC
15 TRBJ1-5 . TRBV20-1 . CSAMGTDRKNQPQHF TGCAGTGCTATGGGTACCGACAGGAAAAATCAGCCCCAGCATTTT
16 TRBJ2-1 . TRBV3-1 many CASSQDRGAGLNEQFF TGTGCCAGCAGCCAAGATCGAGGGGCAGGGTTGAATGAGCAGTTCTTC
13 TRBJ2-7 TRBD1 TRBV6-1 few CASSWTGSGEQYF TGTGCCAGCAGTTGGACAGGGTCTGGCGAGCAGTACTTC
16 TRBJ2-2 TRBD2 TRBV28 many CASSLGLAGGTGELFF TGTGCCAGCAGCTTAGGGCTAGCGGGTGGGACCGGGGAGCTGTTTTTT
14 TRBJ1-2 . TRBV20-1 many CSADPRGADYGYTF TGCAGTGCTGATCCGAGGGGCGCTGACTATGGCTACACCTTC
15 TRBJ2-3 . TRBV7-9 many CASSLGWDSTDTQYF TGTGCCAGCAGCTTAGGGTGGGATAGCACAGATACGCAGTATTTT
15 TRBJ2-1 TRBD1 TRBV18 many CASSPSRDRVNEQFF TGTGCCAGCTCACCTAGCCGGGACAGGGTCAATGAGCAGTTCTTC
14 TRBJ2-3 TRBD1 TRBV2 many CASKPGQPPDTQYF TGTGCCTCTAAACCGGGACAGCCACCAGATACGCAGTATTTT
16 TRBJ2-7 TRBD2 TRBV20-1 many CSANPGLAGGIYEQYF TGCAGTGCTAACCCGGGACTAGCGGGAGGTATCTACGAGCAGTACTTC
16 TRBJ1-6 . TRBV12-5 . CASGLGEGHRNSPLHF TGTGCTAGTGGTTTGGGGGAGGGACATCGTAATTCACCCCTCCACTTT
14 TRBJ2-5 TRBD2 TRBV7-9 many CASSSLADQETQYF TGTGCCAGCAGCTCACTAGCGGACCAAGAGACCCAGTACTTC
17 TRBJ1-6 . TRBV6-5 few CASSYSISSSYNSPLHF TGTGCCAGCAGTTACTCGATCAGTAGCTCCTATAATTCACCCCTCCACTTT
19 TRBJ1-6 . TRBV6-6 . CASSYSTGLGSSYNSPLHF TGTGCCAGCAGTTACTCGACGGGCTTGGGGAGCTCCTATAATTCACCCCTCCACTTT
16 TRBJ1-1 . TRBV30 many CAWSVQTGVGFTEAFF TGTGCCTGGAGTGTCCAAACGGGGGTCGGGTTCACTGAAGCTTTCTTT
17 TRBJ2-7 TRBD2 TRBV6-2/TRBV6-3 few CASSYSLLAGPTYEQYF TGTGCCAGCAGTTACTCGCTCCTAGCGGGGCCTACCTACGAGCAGTACTTC
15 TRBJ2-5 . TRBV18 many CASSPEQEGRGTQYF TGTGCCAGCTCACCAGAGCAGGAGGGCCGAGGGACCCAGTACTTC
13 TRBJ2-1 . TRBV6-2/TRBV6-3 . CASSTLFYNEQFF TGTGCCAGCAGTACCCTATTCTACAATGAGCAGTTCTTC
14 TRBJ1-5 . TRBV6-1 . CASRSSGVGQPQHF TGTGCCAGCAGAAGTTCCGGGGTAGGCCAGCCCCAGCATTTT
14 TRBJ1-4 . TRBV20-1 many CSASSSQGRAKLFF TGCAGTGCTAGTTCGTCTCAGGGAAGGGCAAAACTGTTTTTT
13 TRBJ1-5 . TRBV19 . CATDSLGAQPQHF TGTGCCACCGACTCCCTGGGGGCTCAGCCCCAGCATTTT
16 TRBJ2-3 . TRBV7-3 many CASSQGGGGGTDTQYF TGTGCCAGCAGCCAAGGGGGGGGTGGAGGCACAGATACGCAGTATTTT
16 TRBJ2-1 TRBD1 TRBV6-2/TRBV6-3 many CASSYPRTGIYNEQFF TGTGCCAGCAGTTACCCCCGGACAGGGATCTACAATGAGCAGTTCTTC
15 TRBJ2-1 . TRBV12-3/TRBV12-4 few CASSFGIVRGYEQFF TGTGCCAGCAGTTTCGGCATAGTTCGGGGATATGAGCAGTTCTTC
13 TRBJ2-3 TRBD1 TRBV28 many CATRDRGTDTQYF TGTGCCACCCGGGACAGAGGCACAGATACGCAGTATTTT
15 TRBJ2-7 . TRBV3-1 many CASSQDGRESYEQYF TGTGCCAGCAGCCAAGATGGCAGGGAGTCCTACGAGCAGTACTTC
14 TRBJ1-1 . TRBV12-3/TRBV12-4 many CASSLTLWNTEAFF TGTGCCAGCAGTTTGACCCTATGGAACACTGAAGCTTTCTTT
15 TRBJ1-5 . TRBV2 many CASSVRQSYNQPQHF TGTGCCAGCAGTGTCCGCCAGAGCTACAATCAGCCCCAGCATTTT
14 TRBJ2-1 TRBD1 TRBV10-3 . CAIRRETGESGQFF TGTGCCATCAGGCGAGAAACAGGGGAGAGCGGGCAGTTCTTC
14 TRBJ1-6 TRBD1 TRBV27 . CASTPGQGNTPLHF TGTGCCAGCACACCGGGACAGGGGAACACACCCCTCCACTTT
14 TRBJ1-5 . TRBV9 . CASSVDGDNQPQHF TGTGCCAGCAGCGTAGATGGCGACAATCAGCCCCAGCATTTT
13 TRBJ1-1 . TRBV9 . CASGQGSNTEAFF TGTGCCAGCGGTCAGGGATCGAACACTGAAGCTTTCTTT
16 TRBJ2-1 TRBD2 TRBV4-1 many CASSQDIRGRDNEQFF TGCGCCAGCAGCCAAGATATCCGCGGGAGGGACAATGAGCAGTTCTTC
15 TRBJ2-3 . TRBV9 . CASSVQGEGADTQYF TGTGCCAGCAGCGTTCAGGGCGAGGGGGCAGATACGCAGTATTTT
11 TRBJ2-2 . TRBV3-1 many CASSQAGELFF TGTGCCAGCAGTCAAGCAGGGGAGCTGTTTTTT
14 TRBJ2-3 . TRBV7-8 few CASSLYGNTDTQYF TGTGCCAGCAGCCTCTACGGAAACACAGATACGCAGTATTTT
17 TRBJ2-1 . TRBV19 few CASSIATLALSYNEQFF TGTGCCAGTAGTATAGCTACACTAGCCCTGTCCTACAATGAGCAGTTCTTC
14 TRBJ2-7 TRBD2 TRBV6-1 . CASSHGTSFYEQYF TGTGCCAGCAGCCACGGGACTAGCTTCTACGAGCAGTACTTC